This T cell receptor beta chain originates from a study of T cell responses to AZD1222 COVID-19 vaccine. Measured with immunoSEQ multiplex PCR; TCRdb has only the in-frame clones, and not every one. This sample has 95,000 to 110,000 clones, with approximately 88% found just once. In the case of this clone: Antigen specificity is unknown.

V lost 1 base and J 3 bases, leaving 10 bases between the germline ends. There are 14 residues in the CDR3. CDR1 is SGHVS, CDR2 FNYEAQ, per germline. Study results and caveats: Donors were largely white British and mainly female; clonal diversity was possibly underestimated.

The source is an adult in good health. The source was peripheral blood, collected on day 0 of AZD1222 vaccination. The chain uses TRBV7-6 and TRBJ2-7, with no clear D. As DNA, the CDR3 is TGTGCCAGCAGCTTAGATCGCGGAAACTACGAGCAGTACTTC. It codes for CASSLDRGNYEQYF.